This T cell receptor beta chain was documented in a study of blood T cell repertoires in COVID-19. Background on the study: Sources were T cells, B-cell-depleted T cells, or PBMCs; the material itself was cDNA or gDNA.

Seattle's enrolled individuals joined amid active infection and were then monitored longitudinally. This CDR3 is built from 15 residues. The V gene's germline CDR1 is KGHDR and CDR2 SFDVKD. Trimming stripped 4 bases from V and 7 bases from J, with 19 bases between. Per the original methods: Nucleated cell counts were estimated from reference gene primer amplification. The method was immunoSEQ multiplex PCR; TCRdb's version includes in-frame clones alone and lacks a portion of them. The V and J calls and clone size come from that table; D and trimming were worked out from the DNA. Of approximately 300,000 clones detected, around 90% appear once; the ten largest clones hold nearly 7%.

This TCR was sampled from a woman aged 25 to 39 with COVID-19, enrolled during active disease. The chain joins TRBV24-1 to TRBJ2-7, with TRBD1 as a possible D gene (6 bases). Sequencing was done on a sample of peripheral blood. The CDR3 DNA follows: TGTGCCACCAGTGACCCCACGGCAGGGGCGAGTGAGCAGTACTTC. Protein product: CATSDPTAGASEQYF.